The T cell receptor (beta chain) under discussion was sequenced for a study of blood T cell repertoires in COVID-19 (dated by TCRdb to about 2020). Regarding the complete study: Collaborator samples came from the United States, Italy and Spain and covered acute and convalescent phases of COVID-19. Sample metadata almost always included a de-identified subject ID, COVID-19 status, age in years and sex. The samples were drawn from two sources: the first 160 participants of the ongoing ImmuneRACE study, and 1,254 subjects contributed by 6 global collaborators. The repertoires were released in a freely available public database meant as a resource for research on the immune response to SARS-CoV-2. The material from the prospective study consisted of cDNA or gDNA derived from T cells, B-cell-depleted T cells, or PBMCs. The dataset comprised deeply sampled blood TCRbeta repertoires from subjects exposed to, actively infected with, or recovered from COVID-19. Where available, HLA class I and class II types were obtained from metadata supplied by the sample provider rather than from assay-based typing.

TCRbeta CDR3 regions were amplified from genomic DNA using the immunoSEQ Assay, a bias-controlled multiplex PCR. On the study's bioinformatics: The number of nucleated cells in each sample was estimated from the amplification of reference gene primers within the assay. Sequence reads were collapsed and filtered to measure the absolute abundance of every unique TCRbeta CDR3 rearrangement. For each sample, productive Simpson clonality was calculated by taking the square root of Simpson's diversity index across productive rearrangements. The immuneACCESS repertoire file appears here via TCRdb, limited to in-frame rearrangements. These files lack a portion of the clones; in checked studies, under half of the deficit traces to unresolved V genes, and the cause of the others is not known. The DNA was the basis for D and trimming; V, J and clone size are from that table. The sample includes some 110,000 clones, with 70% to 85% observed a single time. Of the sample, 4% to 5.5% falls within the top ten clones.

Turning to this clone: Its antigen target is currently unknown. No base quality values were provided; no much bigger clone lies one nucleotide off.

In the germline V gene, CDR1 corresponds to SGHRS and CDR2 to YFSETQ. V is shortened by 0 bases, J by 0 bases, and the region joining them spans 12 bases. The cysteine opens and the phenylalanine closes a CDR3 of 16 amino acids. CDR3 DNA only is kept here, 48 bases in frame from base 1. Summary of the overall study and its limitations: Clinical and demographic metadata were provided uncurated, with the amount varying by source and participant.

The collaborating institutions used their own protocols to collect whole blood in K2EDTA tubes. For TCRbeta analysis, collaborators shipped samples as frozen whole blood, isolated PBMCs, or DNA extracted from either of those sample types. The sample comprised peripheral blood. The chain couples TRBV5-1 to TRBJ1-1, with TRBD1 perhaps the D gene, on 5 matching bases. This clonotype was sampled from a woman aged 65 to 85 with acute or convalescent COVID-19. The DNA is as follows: TGCGCCAGCAGCTTGGACACAGGAAGAATGAACACTGAAGCTTTCTTT. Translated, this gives CASSLDTGRMNTEAFF.